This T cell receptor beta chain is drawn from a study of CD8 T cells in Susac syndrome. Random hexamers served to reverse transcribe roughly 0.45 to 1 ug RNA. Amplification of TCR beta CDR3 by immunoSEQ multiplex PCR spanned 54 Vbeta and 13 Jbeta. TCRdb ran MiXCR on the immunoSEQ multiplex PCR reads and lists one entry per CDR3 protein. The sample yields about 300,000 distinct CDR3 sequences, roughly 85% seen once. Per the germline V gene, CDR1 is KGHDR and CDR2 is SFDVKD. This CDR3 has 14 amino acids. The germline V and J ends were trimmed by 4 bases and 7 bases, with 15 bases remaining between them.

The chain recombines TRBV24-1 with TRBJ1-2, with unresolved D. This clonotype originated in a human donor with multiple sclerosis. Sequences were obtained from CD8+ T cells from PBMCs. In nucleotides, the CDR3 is TGTGCCACCAGTGAACGGACCCCAGGACGTGGCTACACCTTC. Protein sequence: CATSERTPGRGYTF.